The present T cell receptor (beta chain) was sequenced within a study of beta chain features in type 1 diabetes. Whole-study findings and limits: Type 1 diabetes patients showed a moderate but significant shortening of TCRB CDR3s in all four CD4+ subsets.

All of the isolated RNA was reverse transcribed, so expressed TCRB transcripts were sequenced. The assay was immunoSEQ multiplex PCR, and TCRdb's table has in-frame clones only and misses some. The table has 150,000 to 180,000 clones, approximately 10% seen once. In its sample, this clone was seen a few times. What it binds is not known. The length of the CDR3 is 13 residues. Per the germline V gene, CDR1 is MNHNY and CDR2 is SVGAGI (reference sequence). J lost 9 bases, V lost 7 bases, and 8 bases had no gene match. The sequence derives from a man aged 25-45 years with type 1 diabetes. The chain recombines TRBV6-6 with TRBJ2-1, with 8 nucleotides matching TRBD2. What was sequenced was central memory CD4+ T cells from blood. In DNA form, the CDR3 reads TGTGCCAGCACGGATAGCGGGAAGGCTGAGCAGTTCTTC. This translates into CASTDSGKAEQFF.